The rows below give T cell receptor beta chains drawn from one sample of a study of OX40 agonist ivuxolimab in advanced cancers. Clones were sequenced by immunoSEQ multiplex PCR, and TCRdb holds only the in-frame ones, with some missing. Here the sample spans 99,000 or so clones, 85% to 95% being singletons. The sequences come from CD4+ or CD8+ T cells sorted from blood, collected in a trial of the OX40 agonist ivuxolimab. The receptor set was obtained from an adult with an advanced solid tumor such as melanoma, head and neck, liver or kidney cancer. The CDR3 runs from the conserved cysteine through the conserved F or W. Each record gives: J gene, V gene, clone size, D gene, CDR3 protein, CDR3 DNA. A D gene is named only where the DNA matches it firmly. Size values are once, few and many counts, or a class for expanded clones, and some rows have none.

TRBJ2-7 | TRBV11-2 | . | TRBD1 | CASCTGGSPAYEQYF | TGTGCCAGCTGCACAGGGGGCAGTCCCGCCTACGAGCAGTACTTC
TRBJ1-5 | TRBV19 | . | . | CASSGGGAGRNQPQHF | TGTGCCAGTAGTGGGGGAGGTGCAGGAAGAAATCAGCCCCAGCATTTT
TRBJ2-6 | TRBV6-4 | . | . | CASGNLPGSGANVLTF | TGTGCCAGCGGTAACCTACCAGGCTCTGGGGCCAACGTCCTGACTTTC
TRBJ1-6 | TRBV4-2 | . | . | CASSLPSFSQLRDSPLHF | TGTGCCAGCAGCCTCCCCTCCTTCAGTCAACTGAGGGATTCACCCCTCCACTTT
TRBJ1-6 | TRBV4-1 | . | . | CASSQDPGWNSPLHF | TGCGCCAGCAGCCAAGATCCAGGGTGGAATTCACCCCTCCACTTT
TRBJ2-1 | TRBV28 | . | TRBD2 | CASSGQTGRETRNEQFF | TGTGCCAGCAGTGGCCAGACTGGGCGGGAGACGCGGAATGAGCAGTTCTTC
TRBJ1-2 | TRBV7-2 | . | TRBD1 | CASSLGGGIVYGYTF | TGTGCCAGCAGCTTAGGAGGGGGCATCGTCTATGGCTACACCTTC
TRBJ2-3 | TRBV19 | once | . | CASSISLVSTDTQYF | TGTGCCAGTAGTATCTCCCTAGTCTCGACAGATACGCAGTATTTT
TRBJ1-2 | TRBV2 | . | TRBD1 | CASSRDRYGYTF | TGTGCCAGCAGCCGGGACAGGTATGGCTACACCTTC
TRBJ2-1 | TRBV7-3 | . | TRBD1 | CASSRGTGGYNEQFF | TGTGCCAGCAGCCGAGGGACAGGAGGATACAATGAGCAGTTCTTC